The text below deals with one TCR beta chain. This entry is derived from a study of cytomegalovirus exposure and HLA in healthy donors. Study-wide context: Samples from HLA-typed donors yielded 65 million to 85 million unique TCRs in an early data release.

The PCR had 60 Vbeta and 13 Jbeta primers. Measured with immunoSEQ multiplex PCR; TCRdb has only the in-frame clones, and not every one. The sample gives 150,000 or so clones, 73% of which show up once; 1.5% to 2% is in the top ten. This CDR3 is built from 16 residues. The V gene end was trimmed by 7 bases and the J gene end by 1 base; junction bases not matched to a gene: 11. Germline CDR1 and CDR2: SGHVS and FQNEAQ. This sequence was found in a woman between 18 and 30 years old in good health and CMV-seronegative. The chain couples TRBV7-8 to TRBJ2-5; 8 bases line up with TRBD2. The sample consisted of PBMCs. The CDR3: CASTTGGGGPQETQYF. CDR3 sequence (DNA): TGTGCCAGCACCACCGGGGGCGGGGGGCCCCAAGAGACCCAGTACTTC.